These 29 T cell receptor beta chains came from one sample sequenced in a study of early T cells in non-severe SARS-CoV-2 infection. TCRdb independently ran MiXCR on the 5' RACE reads; one entry per CDR3 protein. The sample lists about 55,000 distinct CDR3 sequences, around 14% occurring once. The sample in question was whole blood, obtained at baseline. These receptors were taken from an adult who was a healthcare worker with PCR-confirmed SARS-CoV-2 infection or an uninfected control (not recorded which).

This clonotype was seen at least ten times. This CDR3 reads CASSRGYEQYF. Here the CDR3 DNA reads TGTGCCAGCAGCCGGGGGTACGAGCAGTACTTC. V is TRBV7-6 and J is TRBJ2-7; tentative D call: TRBD2 (6 bases). CDR3 length: 11 residues. The V gene's germline CDR1 is SGHVS and CDR2 FNYEAQ. V was shortened by 5 bases and J by 4 bases, with 6 bases between the two germline ends.

This clonotype came up a few times. V gene TRBV10-3 combines with J gene TRBJ2-1; D uncertain. The CDR3 loop spans 13 amino acids. Germline CDR1 is ENHRY and CDR2 is SYGVKD. V gave up 4 bases and J gave up 6 bases, with 10 bases separating them. The CDR3 reads CAISALSPNEQFF. CDR3 coding DNA: TGTGCCATCAGTGCTCTATCGCCCAATGAGCAGTTCTTC.

The V call is TRBV28, the J call TRBJ2-7, with D possibly matching TRBD2 (5 bases). CDR3 size: 14 residues. Trimming took off 2 bases at V and 6 bases at J, with 14 bases between the two ends. The germline V gene has CDR1 MDHEN and CDR2 SYDVKM. In nucleotides, the CDR3 is TGTGCCAGCAGTTTAATGAGTGAGGGTTGCGAGCAGTACTTC. It codes for CASSLMSEGCEQYF.

This clonotype was observed a handful of times. The rearrangement uses TRBV4-1 and TRBJ2-7; D remains ambiguous. Trimming cost V 0 bases and J 3 bases, with 12 bases left between them. The V gene's germline CDR1 is MGHRA and CDR2 YSYEKL. The CDR3 totals 15 residues. The CDR3 DNA reads TGCGCCAGCAGCCAAGATTCCGCCTCTCGCTACGAGCAGTACTTC. Translated: CASSQDSASRYEQYF.

In this sample, this clonotype turned up many times. The chain uses TRBV7-9 and TRBJ1-5; 9 bases align to TRBD1. The CDR3 has 17 residues. Germline V gives CDR1 SEHNR, CDR2 FQNEAQ (reference sequence). Losses at the gene ends were 5 bases for V and 4 bases for J; bases not matched to a gene: 12. CDR3 sequence (DNA): TGTGCCAGCAGCACGGGACAGGGTTGGATAGGAAATCAGCCCCAGCATTTT. Amino acid sequence: CASSTGQGWIGNQPQHF.

This clonotype showed up just a few times. V is TRBV9 and J is TRBJ2-1; 7 bases are a match to TRBD1. With V trimmed by 0 bases and J by 0 bases, 3 bases remained unmatched. There are 16 residues in the CDR3. CDR1 and CDR2 from the germline V gene are SGDLS and YYNGEE. CDR3 in DNA: TGTGCCAGCAGCGTAGACGGGGACAGCTCCTACAATGAGCAGTTCTTC. Its protein is CASSVDGDSSYNEQFF.

This chain uses TRBV4-1 with TRBJ2-3; 8 nucleotides line up with TRBD2. Looked up from germline, CDR1 is MGHRA and CDR2 is YSYEKL. This CDR3 contains 16 residues. V was clipped by 7 bases and J by 0 bases; unmatched bases: 9. Here the CDR3 DNA reads TGCGCCAGCAACCTCCGGGGGGGGGCTAGCACAGATACGCAGTATTTT. It encodes CASNLRGGASTDTQYF.

This clonotype was recorded a few times. J is TRBJ1-5 and V is TRBV19; no firm D call. Germline lookup yields CDR1 LNHDA and CDR2 SQIVND (reference sequence). Trimming took off 2 bases at V and 0 bases at J, with 8 bases between the two ends. The CDR3 is 15 amino acids. The CDR3 sequence: CASSISTVSNQPQHF. The CDR3 nucleotides are TGTGCCAGTAGTATAAGCACAGTTAGCAATCAGCCCCAGCATTTT.

This clonotype is medium-sized (0.01 to 0.1%). The rearrangement links TRBV29-1 to TRBJ2-7; 8 nucleotides align to TRBD1. CDR3 size: 13 residues. The V gene's germline CDR1 is SQVTM and CDR2 ANQGSEA. The junction had 3 bases not matched to a gene; V was cut back by 5 bases and J by 0 bases. Here the CDR3 reads CSVKTGGSYEQYF. The DNA of the CDR3 is TGCAGCGTTAAAACAGGGGGCTCCTACGAGCAGTACTTC.

This clonotype was detected a few times. J is TRBJ1-1 and V is TRBV6-5; tentatively, D is TRBD1 (6 bases). Germline-derived CDR1 and CDR2 are MNHEY and SVGAGI. V gave up 3 bases and J gave up 1 base, with 18 bases separating them. This CDR3 contains 17 residues. The CDR3 reads CASSYEPMSRGNTEAFF. Written as DNA, the CDR3 is TGTGCCAGCAGTTATGAACCAATGAGCAGGGGGAACACTGAAGCTTTCTTT.

This clonotype was seen many times. The chain joins TRBV29-1 to TRBJ2-7, with a tentative D call TRBD1 (6 bases). CDR1 is SQVTM, CDR2 ANQGSEA, per germline. The germline V and J ends were trimmed by 6 bases and 3 bases, with 12 bases remaining between them. The CDR3 sequence is 12 residues long. In DNA, the CDR3 is TGCAGCGTAGAAACAGGGCACTACGAGCAGTACTTC. Translation gives CSVETGHYEQYF.

This chain connects TRBV19 to TRBJ2-2, with D hard to call. CDR1 is LNHDA and CDR2 is SQIVND in the germline V gene (reference sequence). The ends were cut back, 4 bases at V and 6 bases at J, with 9 bases in the middle. This CDR3 is 13 amino acids long. CDR3 amino acids: CASSRVFPGELFF. The CDR3, as DNA: TGTGCCAGTAGTAGAGTGTTCCCCGGGGAGCTGTTTTTT.

This clonotype was seen ten or more times. The V gene is TRBV5-1, the J gene TRBJ1-5; 7 bases are a match to TRBD1. V lost 4 bases and J lost 7; bases outside the gene matches: 8. Germline assignment: CDR1 SGHRS and CDR2 YFSETQ. This CDR3 has 14 residues. The CDR3 nucleotides are TGCGCCAGCAGCCCCCGACAGGGAGGCCAGCCCCAGCATTTT. Translating it yields CASSPRQGGQPQHF.

The CDR3 reads CASSFRGAGTDTQYF. CDR3 in DNA: TGTGCCAGCAGTTTTCGAGGGGCCGGCACAGATACGCAGTATTTT. The V gene is TRBV12-3 or TRBV12-4, the J gene TRBJ2-3; the D gene could be TRBD1 or TRBD2 (5 bases each). Trimming removed 3 bases from V and 1 base from J, with 11 bases in between. The CDR3 totals 15 residues.

In its sample, this clonotype was seen many times. This sequence joins TRBV24-1 and TRBJ2-1; D is uncertain. Trimming took 6 bases from V and 2 from J, leaving 7 bases between them. The CDR3 is 13 amino acids. CDR1 and CDR2 (germline): KGHDR, SFDVKD. The CDR3 is CATSIRAYNEQFF. DNA of the CDR3: TGTGCCACCAGTATCCGAGCCTACAATGAGCAGTTCTTC.

The rearrangement joins TRBV6-2 or TRBV6-3 to TRBJ2-7; TRBD2 agrees at 16 bases. This CDR3 comprises 15 residues. The junction had 5 bases not matched to a gene; V was cut back by 6 bases and J by 6 bases. CDR1 and CDR2 (germline): MNHEY, SVGEGT. In DNA form, the CDR3 reads TGTGCCAGCAGCCGGGGACTAGCGGGAGGGCTCGAGCAGTACTTC. It yields the protein CASSRGLAGGLEQYF.

The J gene is TRBJ1-6, the V gene TRBV12-3 or TRBV12-4, with D hard to call. V lost 2 bases, J lost 7 bases, and 9 bases lay in between. The CDR3 totals 14 residues. The CDR3 spells CASSLRSGNSPLHF. CDR3 coding DNA: TGTGCCAGCAGTTTAAGGTCCGGGAATTCACCCCTCCACTTT.

The table lists this clonotype with a few counts. V gene TRBV6-1 combines with J gene TRBJ1-2; 7 positions agree with TRBD1. The length of the CDR3 is 14 residues. Per germline, CDR1 MNHNS and CDR2 SASEGT. The V gene end was trimmed by 2 bases and the J gene end by 3 bases; junction bases not matched to a gene: 3. The CDR3 bases are TGTGCCAGCAGTGAAACCCAGGGGGACTATGGCTACACCTTC. This gives the protein CASSETQGDYGYTF.

The rearrangement uses TRBV12-3 or TRBV12-4 and TRBJ2-7, with unresolved D. The CDR3 consists of 12 residues. V lost 4 bases, J lost 5 bases, and 9 bases lay in between. In DNA form, the CDR3 reads TGTGCCAGCAGTTATGTCGGCAACGAGCAGTACTTC. The encoded protein is CASSYVGNEQYF.

V and J are TRBV19 and TRBJ1-2; possible D gene TRBD1, 5 bases. V lost 4 bases and J lost 4, with 16 bases in between. The CDR3 is made up of 15 amino acids. Germline V CDR1 and CDR2: LNHDA, SQIVND (reference sequence). CDR3 loop: CASSREPGLTYGYTF. CDR3 in DNA: TGTGCCAGTAGTAGAGAACCGGGACTGACCTATGGCTACACCTTC.

This rearrangement joins TRBV9 to TRBJ1-6, with D possibly matching TRBD1 (5 bases). Germline CDR1 is SGDLS and CDR2 is YYNGEE. With 0 bases removed from V and 0 bases from J, the gap between germline ends came to 7 bases. This CDR3 is 16 amino acids long. The CDR3 is CASSVDGGSYNSPLHF. CDR3 DNA sequence: TGTGCCAGCAGCGTAGACGGGGGCTCCTATAATTCACCCCTCCACTTT.

The chain recombines TRBV18 with TRBJ2-5, with 12 bases lining up with TRBD2. Germline V gene data show CDR1 as KGHSH and CDR2 as LQKENI. The trim removed 1 base at V and 7 bases at J, leaving 7 bases unmatched. The CDR3 extends over 16 amino acids. The CDR3 nucleotides read TGTGCCAGCTCACCACGGACTAGCGGGGCCAAGATGACCCAGTACTTC. Translation gives CASSPRTSGAKMTQYF.

This clonotype was counted a few times. CDR3 coding DNA: TGTGCCAGCAGCTTGGATTACCGTGAGCAGTACTTC. Protein product: CASSLDYREQYF. The V gene is TRBV7-9, the J gene TRBJ2-7; no definite D call. CDR1 and CDR2 from the germline V gene are SEHNR and FQNEAQ (reference sequence). The germline V and J ends were trimmed by 3 bases and 7 bases, with 10 bases remaining between them. The CDR3 spans 12 residues.

J is TRBJ1-2 and V is TRBV5-8; D is unclear. V was shortened by 0 bases and J by 7 bases, with 13 bases between the two germline ends. The CDR3 length is 14 residues. Germline-derived CDR1 and CDR2 are SGHTS and YDEGEE. CDR3 region: CASSLGQFRSGYTF. The CDR3 DNA is TGTGCCAGCAGCTTGGGCCAGTTTCGCAGTGGCTACACCTTC.

V and J are TRBV12-3 or TRBV12-4 and TRBJ1-1; D is unresolved. The CDR3 is made up of 11 amino acids. The V end lost 5 bases, the J end lost 10 bases, and 11 bases lay between the germline ends. The CDR3 nucleotides are TGTGCCAGCAGTGCTTCTATTCGAGCTTTCTTT. Translated: CASSASIRAFF.

The chain couples TRBV7-9 to TRBJ1-4, with a possible D match to TRBD1 (6 bases). Germline V gene sequence: CDR1 SEHNR, CDR2 FQNEAQ (reference sequence). V dropped 4 bases and J dropped 3 bases, with 9 bases sitting between them. The CDR3 sequence is 14 residues long. The CDR3: CASSSRGPNEKLFF. Written as DNA, the CDR3 is TGTGCCAGCAGCTCCAGGGGTCCTAATGAAAAACTGTTTTTT.

This chain joins TRBV11-3 and TRBJ1-1; D possibly corresponds to TRBD1 (6 bases). Trimming took off 0 bases at V and 3 bases at J, with 11 bases between the two ends. CDR3 length: 15 residues. Germline assignment: CDR1 SGHNT and CDR2 YENEEA. CDR3 residues: CASSLDPGADTEAFF. The CDR3 bases are TGTGCCAGCAGCTTAGACCCAGGGGCGGACACTGAAGCTTTCTTT.

This clonotype was recorded at least ten times. This chain connects TRBV9 to TRBJ1-4; no firm D call. The CDR3 extends over 16 amino acids. Germline values: CDR1 SGDLS, CDR2 YYNGEE. Trimming took 0 bases from V and 0 from J, leaving 9 bases between them. The CDR3 nucleotides read TGTGCCAGCAGCGTAGAAGCGGCCGCAACTAATGAAAAACTGTTTTTT. Translating gives CASSVEAAATNEKLFF.

This clonotype came up a few times. The chain couples TRBV11-2 to TRBJ1-1; D not certain. The V end lost 6 bases, the J end lost 4 bases, and 18 bases lay between the germline ends. CDR3 length equals 15 residues. The V gene's germline CDR1 is SGHAT and CDR2 FQNNGV. For the CDR3, the DNA is TGTGCCAGCAGATCGAGACCCATCGTGGGCACTGAAGCTTTCTTT. This encodes CASRSRPIVGTEAFF.